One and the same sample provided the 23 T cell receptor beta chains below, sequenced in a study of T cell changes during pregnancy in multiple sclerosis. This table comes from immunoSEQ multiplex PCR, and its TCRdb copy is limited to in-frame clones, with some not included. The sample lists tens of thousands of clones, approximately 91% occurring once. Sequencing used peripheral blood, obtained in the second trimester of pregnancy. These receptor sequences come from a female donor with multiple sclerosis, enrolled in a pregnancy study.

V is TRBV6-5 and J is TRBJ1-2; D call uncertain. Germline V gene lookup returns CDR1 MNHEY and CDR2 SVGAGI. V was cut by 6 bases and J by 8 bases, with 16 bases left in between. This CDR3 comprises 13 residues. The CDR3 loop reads CASSPTGRTGYTF. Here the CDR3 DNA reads TGTGCCAGCAGCCCCACGGGAAGGACCGGCTACACCTTC.

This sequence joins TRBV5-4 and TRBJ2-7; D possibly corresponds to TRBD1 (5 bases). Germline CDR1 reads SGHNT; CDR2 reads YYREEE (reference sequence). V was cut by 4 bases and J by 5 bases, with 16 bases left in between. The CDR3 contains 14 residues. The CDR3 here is CASSPGPQGHEQYF. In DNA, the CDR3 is TGTGCCAGCAGCCCTGGACCCCAGGGCCACGAGCAGTACTTC.

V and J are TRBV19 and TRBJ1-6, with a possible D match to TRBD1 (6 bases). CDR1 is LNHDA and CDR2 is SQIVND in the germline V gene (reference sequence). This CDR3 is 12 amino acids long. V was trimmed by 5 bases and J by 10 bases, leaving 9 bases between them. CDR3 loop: CASSARGSPLHF. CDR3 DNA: TGTGCCAGTAGTGCCAGGGGCTCACCCCTCCACTTT.

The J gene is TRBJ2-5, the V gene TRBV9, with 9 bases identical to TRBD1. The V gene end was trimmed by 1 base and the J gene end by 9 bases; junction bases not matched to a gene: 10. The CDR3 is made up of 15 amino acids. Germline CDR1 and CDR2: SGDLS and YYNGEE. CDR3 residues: CASSVMTGGQVSQYF. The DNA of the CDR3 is TGTGCCAGCAGCGTAATGACAGGGGGACAGGTATCCCAGTACTTC.

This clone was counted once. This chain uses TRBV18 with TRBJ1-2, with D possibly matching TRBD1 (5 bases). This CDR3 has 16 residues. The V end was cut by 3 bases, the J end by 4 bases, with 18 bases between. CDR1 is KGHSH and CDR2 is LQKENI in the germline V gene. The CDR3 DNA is TGTGCCAGCTCACCGGGGGGAATGGTACCGAGCTATGGCTACACCTTC. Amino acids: CASSPGGMVPSYGYTF.

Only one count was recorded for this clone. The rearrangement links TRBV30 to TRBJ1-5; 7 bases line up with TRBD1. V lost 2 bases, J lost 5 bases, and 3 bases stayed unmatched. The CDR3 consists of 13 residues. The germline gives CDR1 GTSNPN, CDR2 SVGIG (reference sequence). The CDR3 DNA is TGTGCCTGGAGTATCCAGGGGGATCAGCCCCAGCATTTT. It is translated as CAWSIQGDQPQHF.

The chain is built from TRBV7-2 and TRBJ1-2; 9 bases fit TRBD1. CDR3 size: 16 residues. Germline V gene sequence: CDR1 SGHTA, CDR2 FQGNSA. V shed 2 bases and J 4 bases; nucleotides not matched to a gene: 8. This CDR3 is CASSLFRGGQGYGYTF. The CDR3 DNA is TGTGCCAGCAGCTTATTCAGGGGGGGACAGGGCTATGGCTACACCTTC.

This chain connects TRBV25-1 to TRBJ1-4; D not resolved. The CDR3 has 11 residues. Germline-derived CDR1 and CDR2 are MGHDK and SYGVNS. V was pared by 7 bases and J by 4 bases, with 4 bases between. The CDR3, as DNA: TGTGCCAGCATATTTAATGAAAAACTGTTTTTT. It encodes CASIFNEKLFF.

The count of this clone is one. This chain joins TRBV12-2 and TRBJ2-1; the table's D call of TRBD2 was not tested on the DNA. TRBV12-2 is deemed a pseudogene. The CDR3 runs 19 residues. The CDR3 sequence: CASRLGALGVQPGFNEQFF. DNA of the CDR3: TGTGCAAGTCGCTTAGGGGCTCTCGGGGTGCAGCCGGGGTTCAATGAGCAGTTCTTC.

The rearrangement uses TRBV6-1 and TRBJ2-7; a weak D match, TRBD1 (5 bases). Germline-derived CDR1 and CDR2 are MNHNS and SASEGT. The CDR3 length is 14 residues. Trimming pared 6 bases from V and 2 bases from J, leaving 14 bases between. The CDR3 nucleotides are TGTGCCAGCAGAGACCCACAGGACCCCTACGAGCAGTACTTC. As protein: CASRDPQDPYEQYF.

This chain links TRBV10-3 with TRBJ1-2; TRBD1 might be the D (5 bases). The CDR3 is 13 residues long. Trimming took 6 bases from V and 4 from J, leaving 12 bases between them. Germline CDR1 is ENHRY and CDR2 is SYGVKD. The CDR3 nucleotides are TGTGCCATCAGGGCGGGGACGGTCTATGGCTACACCTTC. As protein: CAIRAGTVYGYTF.

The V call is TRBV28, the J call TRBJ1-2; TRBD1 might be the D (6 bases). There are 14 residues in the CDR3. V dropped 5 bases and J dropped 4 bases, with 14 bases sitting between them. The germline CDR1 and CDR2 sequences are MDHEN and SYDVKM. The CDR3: CASSEQGALYGYTF. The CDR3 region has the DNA TGTGCCAGCAGTGAACAGGGAGCCCTCTATGGCTACACCTTC.

The CDR3 DNA sequence: TGTGCCAGCAGCTTTCTAAGTTCCTTGAACACCGGGGAGCTGTTTTTT. Translation: CASSFLSSLNTGELFF. The V call is TRBV7-2, the J call TRBJ2-2; D unclear. V lost 3 bases and J lost 1, with 12 bases in between. CDR1 and CDR2 (germline): SGHTA, FQGNSA. The CDR3 is 16 residues long. The full variable domain, in which reference TRBV7-2 and TRBJ2-2 provide the parts outside the CDR3, is GAGVSQSPSNKVTEKGKDVELRCDPISGHTALYWYRQSLGQGLEFLIYFQGNSAPDKSGLPSDRFSAERTGGSVSTLTIQRTQQEDSAVYLCASSFLSSLNTGELFFGEGSRLTVL.

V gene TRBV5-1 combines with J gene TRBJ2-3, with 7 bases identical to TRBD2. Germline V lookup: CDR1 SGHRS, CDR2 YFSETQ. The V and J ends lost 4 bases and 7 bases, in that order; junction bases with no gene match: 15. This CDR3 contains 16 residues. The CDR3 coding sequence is TGCGCCAGCAGCGGCTCCACTAGCGCCCCCATGAATACGCAGTATTTT. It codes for CASSGSTSAPMNTQYF.

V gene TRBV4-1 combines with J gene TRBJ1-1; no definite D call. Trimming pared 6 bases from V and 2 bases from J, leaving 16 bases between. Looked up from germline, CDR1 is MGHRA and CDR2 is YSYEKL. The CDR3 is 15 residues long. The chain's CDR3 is CASRPKQSRNTEAFF. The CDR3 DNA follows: TGCGCCAGCAGGCCAAAACAGAGCCGAAACACTGAAGCTTTCTTT.

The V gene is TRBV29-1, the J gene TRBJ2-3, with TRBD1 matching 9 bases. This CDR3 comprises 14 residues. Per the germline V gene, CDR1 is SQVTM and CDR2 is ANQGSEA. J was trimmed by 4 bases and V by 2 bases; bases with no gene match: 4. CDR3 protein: CSVEPGQGADTQYF. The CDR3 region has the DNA TGCAGCGTTGAACCGGGACAGGGCGCAGATACGCAGTATTTT.

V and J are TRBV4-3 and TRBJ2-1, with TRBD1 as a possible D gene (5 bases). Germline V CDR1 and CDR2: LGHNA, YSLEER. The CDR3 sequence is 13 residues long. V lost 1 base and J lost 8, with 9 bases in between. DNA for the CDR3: TGCGCCAGCAGCCAAGGCAGGGCCCATGAGCAGTTCTTC. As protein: CASSQGRAHEQFF.

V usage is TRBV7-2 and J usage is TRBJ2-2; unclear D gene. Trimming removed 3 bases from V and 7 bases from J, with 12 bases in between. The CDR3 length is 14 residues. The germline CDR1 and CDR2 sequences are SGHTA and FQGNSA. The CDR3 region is CASSFPAGHGELFF. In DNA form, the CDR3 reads TGTGCCAGCAGCTTTCCCGCTGGGCACGGGGAGCTGTTTTTT.

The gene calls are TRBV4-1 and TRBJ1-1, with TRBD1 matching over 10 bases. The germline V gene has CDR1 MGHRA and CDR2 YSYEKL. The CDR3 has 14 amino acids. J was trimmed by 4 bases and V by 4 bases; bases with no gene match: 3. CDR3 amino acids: CASSLRDRGTEAFF. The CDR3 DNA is TGCGCCAGCAGCCTTCGGGACAGGGGCACTGAAGCTTTCTTT.

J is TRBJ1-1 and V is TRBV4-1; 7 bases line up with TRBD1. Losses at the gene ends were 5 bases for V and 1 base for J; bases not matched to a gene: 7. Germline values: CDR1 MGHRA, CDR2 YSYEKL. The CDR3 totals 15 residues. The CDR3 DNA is TGCGCCAGCAGCTCAACAGGGGCTTGGAACACTGAAGCTTTCTTT. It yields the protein CASSSTGAWNTEAFF.

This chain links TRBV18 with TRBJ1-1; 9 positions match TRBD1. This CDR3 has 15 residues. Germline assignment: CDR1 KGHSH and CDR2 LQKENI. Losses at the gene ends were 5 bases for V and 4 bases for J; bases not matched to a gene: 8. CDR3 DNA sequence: TGTGCCAGCTCAGCCCGGACAGGGGTGGGCACTGAAGCTTTCTTT. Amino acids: CASSARTGVGTEAFF.

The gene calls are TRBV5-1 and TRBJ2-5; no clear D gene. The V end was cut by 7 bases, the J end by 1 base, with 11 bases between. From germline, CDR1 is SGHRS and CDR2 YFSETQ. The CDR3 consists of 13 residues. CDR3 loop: CASAALSQETQYF. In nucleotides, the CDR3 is TGCGCCAGCGCCGCCTTGAGCCAAGAGACCCAGTACTTC.

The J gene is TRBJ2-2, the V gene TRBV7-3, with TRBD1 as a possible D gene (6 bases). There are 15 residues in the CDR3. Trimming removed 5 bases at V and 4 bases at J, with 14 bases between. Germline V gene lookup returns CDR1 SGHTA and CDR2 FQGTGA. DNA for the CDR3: TGTGCCAGCAGCGACCTTGGGGGCATCACCGGGGAGCTGTTTTTT. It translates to CASSDLGGITGELFF.